This T cell receptor beta chain was documented in a study of T cell changes during pregnancy in multiple sclerosis. The repertoire was sequenced with immunoSEQ multiplex PCR; TCRdb's copy has only in-frame clones and lacks some. The sample holds 65,000 to 70,000 clones, more than 85% seen once. The CDR3 extends over 15 amino acids. Trimming removed 2 bases at V and 0 bases at J, with 11 bases between. Per germline, CDR1 GTSNPN and CDR2 SVGIG (reference sequence). The V call is TRBV30, the J call TRBJ1-3; D is possibly TRBD1 (5 bases). The TCR originated in a female donor with multiple sclerosis, enrolled in a pregnancy study. This material consisted of peripheral blood, taken in the first trimester of pregnancy. CDR3 sequence: CAWSITGSSGNTIYF. For the CDR3, the DNA is TGTGCCTGGAGTATAACAGGCTCCTCTGGAAACACCATATATTTT.